The 4 T cell receptor beta chains below were found in one sample sequenced in a study of identical twins. TCRdb called the 5' RACE reads again in MiXCR, with one record for every CDR3 protein. This sample has about 530,000 distinct CDR3 sequences, with 20% to 25% found just once. These data were likewise used in another study, on yellow fever vaccine responses in identical twins.

The specimen sequenced was CD4+ T cells sorted from blood. The source is a young woman in good health.

The V call is TRBV4-2, the J call TRBJ1-1, with TRBD1 matching 7 bases. The CDR3 runs 16 residues. Germline V gene lookup returns CDR1 LGHNA and CDR2 YNFKEQ. The V and J ends lost 3 bases and 0 bases, in that order; junction bases with no gene match: 7. As DNA, the CDR3 is TGTGCCAGCAGCCAGGATGGACAGGCGGTGAACACTGAAGCTTTCTTT. Protein product: CASSQDGQAVNTEAFF.

This clonotype occurred a few times. The rearrangement uses TRBV9 and TRBJ2-4, with D hard to call. V was trimmed by 0 bases and J by 2 bases, leaving 12 bases between them. Germline loops: CDR1 SGDLS, CDR2 YYNGEE. This CDR3 has 16 residues. CDR3 nucleotides: TGTGCCAGCAGCGTAGGTGGATCTTCACCCAAAAACATTCAGTACTTC. Translated: CASSVGGSSPKNIQYF.

The chain has TRBV11-1 and TRBJ1-1; no firm D call. Trimming shortened V by 1 base and J by 5 bases, and 11 bases separated the two germline ends. This CDR3 spans 14 amino acids. The germline gives CDR1 SGHAT, CDR2 FQDESV (reference sequence). CDR3 in DNA: TGTGCCAGCAGCTTAGAGGGCAGGAAAACTGAAGCTTTCTTT. Protein: CASSLEGRKTEAFF. Together with reference TRBV11-1 and TRBJ1-1, the CDR3 gives the full variable domain: EAEVAQSPRYKITEKSQAVAFWCDPISGHATLYWYRQILGQGPELLVQFQDESVVDDSQLPKDRFSAERLKGVDSTLKIQPAELGDSAMYLCASSLEGRKTEAFFGQGTRLTVV.

The rearrangement uses TRBV18 and TRBJ2-1, with D tentatively TRBD2 (6 bases). The CDR3 runs 15 residues. V lost 3 bases, J lost 6 bases, and 15 bases lay in between. The germline gives CDR1 KGHSH, CDR2 LQKENI. The CDR3 DNA follows: TGTGCCAGCTCACCGGTGGTAGGAGGGTCCAATGAGCAGTTCTTC. This encodes CASSPVVGGSNEQFF.